These T cell receptor beta chains were read from a single sample in a study of shared clonotypes between healthy human individuals. The data were produced by immunoSEQ multiplex PCR, yet TCRdb's version contains in-frame clones alone and is incomplete. The sample shows about 330,000 clones, less than 85% of them seen only once. What was sequenced was memory CD4+ T cells sorted from blood. Receptors were obtained from a man under 40 in good health. CDR3s include the opening cysteine and the closing phenylalanine or tryptophan. The order of the fields is CDR3 DNA, CDR3 protein, J gene, clone size, D gene, V gene. A D gene is named only where the DNA matches it firmly. Clone size is given for some rows only: seen once, a few or many times, or a class if the clone is expanded.

TGCGCCAGCAACCAGCAGGGGAGCTTAGAGACCCAGTACTTC | CASNQQGSLETQYF | TRBJ2-5 | few | . | TRBV5-1
TGTGCCAGCAGCGGCACCGGGTCAGGGGTCTTCACAGATACGCAGTATTTT | CASSGTGSGVFTDTQYF | TRBJ2-3 | few | . | TRBV9
TGCGCCAGCAGCTTGTTACAGGGTCTCGACAATGAGCAGTTCTTC | CASSLLQGLDNEQFF | TRBJ2-1 | once | . | TRBV5-1
TGTGCCAGCAGCCGCACAGGAGCGCACACCGGGGAGCTGTTTTTT | CASSRTGAHTGELFF | TRBJ2-2 | . | . | TRBV5-8
TGCAGCGGTGGGGAACACACAACTAACTATGGCTACACCTTC | CSGGEHTTNYGYTF | TRBJ1-2 | many | . | TRBV29-1
TGTGCCAGCAGCACGGATTTACAGGGCGTCTTTGAAAAACTGTTTTTT | CASSTDLQGVFEKLFF | TRBJ1-4 | . | . | TRBV5-5
TGCAGCGTTGGGATGGTAGCGGGAGGAAGCACAGATACGCAGTATTTT | CSVGMVAGGSTDTQYF | TRBJ2-3 | . | TRBD2 | TRBV29-1
TGTGCCAGCTTACGTACGGGAGTTTACGAGCAGTACTTC | CASLRTGVYEQYF | TRBJ2-7 | once | . | TRBV28
TGTGCCAGCAGCTCCCCGACAGGGGTCTACGAGCAGTACTTC | CASSSPTGVYEQYF | TRBJ2-7 | . | TRBD1 | TRBV5-6
TGTGCCAGCAGCTCTGGAGGTGCTCAGTACGAGCAGTACTTC | CASSSGGAQYEQYF | TRBJ2-7 | . | . | TRBV7-2
TGTGCCAGCAGCTTGGCTCTAGACAGGGATCATGAGCAGTTCTTC | CASSLALDRDHEQFF | TRBJ2-1 | . | TRBD1 | TRBV5-6
TGTGCCAGCTCACCACTGAGCGGGGTAAGCTCCTACGAGCAGTACTTC | CASSPLSGVSSYEQYF | TRBJ2-7 | . | TRBD2 | TRBV18
TGTGCCACCAAGGTACGGGGATTCAATACGCAGTATTTT | CATKVRGFNTQYF | TRBJ2-3 | . | . | TRBV6-1
TGTGCCAGCAGTTCCGGGACCCGTTACACCAATAACTATGGCTACACCTTC | CASSSGTRYTNNYGYTF | TRBJ1-2 | . | . | TRBV28
TGCGCCAGCAGACCGAGGTCCGGTCCCACTATCTACGGCTACACCTTC | CASRPRSGPTIYGYTF | TRBJ1-2 | . | . | TRBV10-2
TGTGCCAGCAGCTTAGTGCCGGGTCCCTACGAGCAGTACTTC | CASSLVPGPYEQYF | TRBJ2-7 | . | . | TRBV7-2
TGTGCCAGCAGCTTAGCGGCTGGGGGGGATACGCAGTATTTT | CASSLAAGGDTQYF | TRBJ2-3 | . | . | TRBV7-9
TGTGCCAGCAGTTCGGACTATTACGAGCAGTACTTC | CASSSDYYEQYF | TRBJ2-7 | . | . | TRBV2
TGTGCCAGCAGCCGAGGGACAGGGACTCTTTATGGCTACACCTTC | CASSRGTGTLYGYTF | TRBJ1-2 | many | TRBD1 | TRBV7-9
TGCAGCGTTGCAAATCATGGATCGCCTGACAATGAGCAGTTCTTC | CSVANHGSPDNEQFF | TRBJ2-1 | . | . | TRBV29-1
TGTGCCAGCAGCGTAGGGCTGGCGGGCTTCTCCTACGAGCAGTACTTC | CASSVGLAGFSYEQYF | TRBJ2-7 | . | . | TRBV9
TGTGCCAGCAGCTTAGAGGGGGGCTCGGATCAGCCCCAGCATTTT | CASSLEGGSDQPQHF | TRBJ1-5 | . | . | TRBV7-8
TGTGCCAGCAGCTCGCAGTCCGGGAATGAAAAACTGTTTTTT | CASSSQSGNEKLFF | TRBJ1-4 | . | . | TRBV5-4
TGTGCCAGCAGCCTCCAGGACAATGAGCAGTTCTTC | CASSLQDNEQFF | TRBJ2-1 | . | . | TRBV5-6
TGTGCCAGCTCACCGGCACCTGTAAATCAGCCCCAGCATTTT | CASSPAPVNQPQHF | TRBJ1-5 | . | . | TRBV18
TGCGCCAGCAGCGAAACAGGGTCCACAGATACGCAGTATTTT | CASSETGSTDTQYF | TRBJ2-3 | once | . | TRBV5-1
TGTGCCAGCAGCTCGACTAGCGGGGCTAGTTTTAGGGTTTTC | CASSSTSGASFRVF | TRBJ2-7 | . | TRBD2 | TRBV11-2
TGCGCCAGCAGCTTGGAAGCGCGGGGGACCGGCGGTGAGCAGTTCTTC | CASSLEARGTGGEQFF | TRBJ2-1 | . | TRBD2 | TRBV5-1
TGTGCCAGCTCACCATATAATCAGCCCCAGCATTTT | CASSPYNQPQHF | TRBJ1-5 | . | . | TRBV18
TGTGCCAGCAGTGAAAGGTGGCAGGGACAAAACATTCAGTACTTC | CASSERWQGQNIQYF | TRBJ2-4 | . | . | TRBV6-1
TGTGCCAGCAGAGGGGGGACAGAAACCTACGAGCAGTACTTC | CASRGGTETYEQYF | TRBJ2-7 | . | . | TRBV7-9
TGCGCCAGCGTGCCTGACAAAGGCATGAACACTGAAGCTTTCTTT | CASVPDKGMNTEAFF | TRBJ1-1 | many | . | TRBV23-1
TGCGCCAGCAGCCAAGTTAGGGGGGGTGGCGCCGGGGAGCTGTTTTTT | CASSQVRGGGAGELFF | TRBJ2-2 | . | . | TRBV4-3
TGTGCCAGCAGTTTGGGTGGGACTAGCGGGAATGAGCAGTTCTTC | CASSLGGTSGNEQFF | TRBJ2-1 | . | TRBD2 | TRBV28
TGTGCCAGCAGTTACCAGACGAGGGGAAGTCTAAGAGAGCAGTTCTTC | CASSYQTRGSLREQFF | TRBJ2-1 | . | . | TRBV6-5
TGTGCCAGCAGCAAAGTGAGCGGGAGACACTCCTACAATGAGCAGTTCTTC | CASSKVSGRHSYNEQFF | TRBJ2-1 | . | . | TRBV21-1
TGTGCCAGCAGACCCGTCCTAGAAACGGGCGGCTACACCTTC | CASRPVLETGGYTF | TRBJ1-2 | . | . | TRBV28
TGCGCCAGCAGTCGGCAGATGGGGAACACTGAAGCTTTCTTT | CASSRQMGNTEAFF | TRBJ1-1 | . | . | TRBV5-1
TGCGCCAGCAGCGCGGACAGGGACTATGGCTACACCTTC | CASSADRDYGYTF | TRBJ1-2 | . | TRBD1 | TRBV5-1
TGCAGCGCCTCAGACGGGGACAGCCGTGAAGCTTTCTTT | CSASDGDSREAFF | TRBJ1-1 | . | TRBD1 | TRBV29-1
TGTGCCAGCAGTCCTTGGGTGAACGGCTACACCTTC | CASSPWVNGYTF | TRBJ1-2 | . | . | TRBV2
TGTGCCAGCAGCGGGGGCGACTATGGCTACACCTTC | CASSGGDYGYTF | TRBJ1-2 | . | . | TRBV28
TGTGCCAGCAGCCGAGAAAAACTGTTTTTT | CASSREKLFF | TRBJ1-4 | . | . | TRBV7-9
TGTGCCAGCAGTGGAGGTACTAGGACAGGGTCGGGCATGAAGTTCTTC | CASSGGTRTGSGMKFF | TRBJ2-1 | . | TRBD1 | TRBV2
TGTGCCAGCAGCTTGGGTGCAGGACCCACAGATACGCAGTATTTT | CASSLGAGPTDTQYF | TRBJ2-3 | . | . | TRBV5-4
TGCAGCGTTGAAGGTGGGACAGGGGCAGATACGCAGTATTTT | CSVEGGTGADTQYF | TRBJ2-3 | . | TRBD1 | TRBV29-1
TGTGCCAGCAGTTGGACAGGAGATAATTCACCCCTCCACTTT | CASSWTGDNSPLHF | TRBJ1-6 | . | TRBD1 | TRBV2
TGCGCCAGCAGCTTGGGTTTGAGGGCCGGGGAGCTGTTTTTT | CASSLGLRAGELFF | TRBJ2-2 | . | . | TRBV5-1
TGTGCCAGCAGACTGGACCAGGGTAATCAGCCCCAGCATTTT | CASRLDQGNQPQHF | TRBJ1-5 | . | . | TRBV5-8
TGTGCCAGTAGTATGAGGGGCGCTGGGGCCAACGTCCTGACTTTC | CASSMRGAGANVLTF | TRBJ2-6 | . | . | TRBV19
TGTGCCACCCGAGGGGGACTAGTCAATGAGCAGTTCTTC | CATRGGLVNEQFF | TRBJ2-1 | . | TRBD2 | TRBV19
TGTGCCAGCAGACTTTACGAGCAGTACTTC | CASRLYEQYF | TRBJ2-7 | . | . | TRBV5-8
TGTGCCAGCAGTTCGGAGGAAGAGTATGGCTACACCTTC | CASSSEEEYGYTF | TRBJ1-2 | . | . | TRBV5-4
TGTGCCAGCGGAGACCGGGTCCAAGAGACCCAGTACTTC | CASGDRVQETQYF | TRBJ2-5 | many | . | TRBV28
TGTGCCAGCTTGGCTAACTATGGCTACACCTTC | CASLANYGYTF | TRBJ1-2 | . | . | TRBV6-5
TGTGCCAGCAGCCGACCTTGGACAGTTCCCAATAGCAATCAGCCCCAGCATTTT | CASSRPWTVPNSNQPQHF | TRBJ1-5 | . | . | TRBV21-1
TGTGCCACCAGCAGAGAAGGGAGGAACACTGAAGCTTTCTTT | CATSREGRNTEAFF | TRBJ1-1 | few | . | TRBV15
TGTGCCAGCAGCCGAACTTGGGGGGAGACCCAGTACTTC | CASSRTWGETQYF | TRBJ2-5 | . | . | TRBV7-2
TGCAGCGTTGACGGACAGGGGAGAGATACGCAGTATTTT | CSVDGQGRDTQYF | TRBJ2-3 | . | TRBD1 | TRBV29-1
TGTGCCAGCAAAAAGGGCTCGACCTACGAGCAGTACTTC | CASKKGSTYEQYF | TRBJ2-7 | . | . | TRBV7-9